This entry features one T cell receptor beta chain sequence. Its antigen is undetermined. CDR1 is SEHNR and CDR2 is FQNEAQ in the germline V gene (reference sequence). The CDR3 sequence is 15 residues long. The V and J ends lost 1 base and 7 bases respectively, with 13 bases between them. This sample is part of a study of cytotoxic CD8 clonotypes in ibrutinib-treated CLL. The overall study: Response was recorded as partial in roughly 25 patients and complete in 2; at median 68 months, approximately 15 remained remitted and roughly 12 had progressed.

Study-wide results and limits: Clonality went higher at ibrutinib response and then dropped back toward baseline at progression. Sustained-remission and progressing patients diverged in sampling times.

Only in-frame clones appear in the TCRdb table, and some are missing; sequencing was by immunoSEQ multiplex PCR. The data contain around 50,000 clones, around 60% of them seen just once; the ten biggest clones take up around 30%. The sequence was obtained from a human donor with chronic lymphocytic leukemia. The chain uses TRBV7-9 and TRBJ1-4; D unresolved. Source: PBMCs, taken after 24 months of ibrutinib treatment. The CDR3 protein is CASSLVGPLGEKLFF. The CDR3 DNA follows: TGTGCCAGCAGCTTAGTGGGCCCTTTAGGTGAAAAACTGTTTTTT.